This T cell receptor (beta chain) was obtained from a study of cytomegalovirus exposure and HLA in healthy donors. For the study at large: Some 85 million unique TCRs, all from HLA-typed donors, were included in an early release of the data.

The CDR3 totals 14 residues. V lost 2 bases, J lost 10 bases, and 12 bases lay in between. Germline values: CDR1 SEHNR, CDR2 FQNEAQ (reference sequence). 60 Vbeta and 13 Jbeta primers were used in PCR. Measured with immunoSEQ multiplex PCR; TCRdb has only the in-frame clones, and not every one. The data contain about 160,000 clones, about 75% of them seen just once; the ten biggest clones take up roughly 7.3%. Sequenced input: PBMCs. The V call is TRBV7-9, the J call TRBJ1-6, with unresolved D. The sequence derives from a male donor in good health and CMV-seropositive. The CDR3 loop is CASSLRRSGSPLHF. CDR3 nucleotide sequence: TGTGCCAGCAGCTTAAGGAGGTCTGGGTCACCCCTCCACTTT.